The present T cell receptor (beta chain) was sequenced within a study of T cells in Graves' hyperthyroidism and ophthalmopathy. Based on clinical symptoms, serum thyroxine and TRAb, thyroid ultrasound and orbital computed tomography, diagnoses were reached. Cells are PBMCs isolated from 9 to 10 ml of fresh blood. This clonotype was detected only a few times. No antigen is known for it. V lost 5 bases, J lost 0 bases, and 14 bases lay in between. The CDR3 is 17 amino acids. CDR1 is MGHRA, CDR2 YSYEKL, per germline. What was amplified from RNA transcripts were TCR beta CDR3 regions. TCR CDR3 regions were first amplified by RT-PCR with HTBI primers. A single record per CDR3 protein comes from TCRdb applying MiXCR to the multiplex PCR reads. This repertoire shows approximately 610,000 distinct CDR3 sequences, 16% found once; its top ten account for about 18%. Study-level findings and limits: Model predictions of ophthalmopathy came a median around 7.1 months before onset. A model using 13 V-J features told ophthalmopathy apart from stable hyperthyroidism.

Material: blood. This rearrangement joins TRBV4-1 to TRBJ1-6; D gene ambiguous. The sequence derives from a woman between 18 and 29 years old with Graves' hyperthyroidism. CDR3 sequence reads: CASSEVVESSYNSPLHF. CDR3 DNA sequence: TGCGCCAGCAGCGAAGTGGTAGAGAGCTCCTATAATTCACCCCTCCACTTT.